This is a list of T cell receptor beta chains from one sample in a study of brain metastases from non-small cell lung cancer. Assay used: immunoSEQ multiplex PCR; TCRdb lists only in-frame clones, some missing. The sample holds about 3,100 clones; about 80% are singletons and the top ten take 8% to 10%. The sample was tissue from a brain metastasis. These receptors all come from a donor at least 40 years old with non-small cell lung cancer. Each CDR3 is given with its conserved first and last residue. D genes are given only for firm matches. Some rows have no size entry. The others give once, few or many, or a class for an expanded clone.

TRBD1 TRBJ2-2 . TRBV2 CASSGDRTGGNIGELFF TGTGCCAGCAGTGGGGATCGGACAGGGGGCAACATCGGGGAGCTGTTTTTT
TRBD1 TRBJ2-5 . TRBV9 CASSVRDRKETQYF TGTGCCAGCAGCGTGAGGGACAGAAAAGAGACCCAGTACTTC
TRBD2 TRBJ2-7 . TRBV7-8 CASSLVRGGDLAYEQYF TGTGCCAGCAGCTTAGTAAGGGGAGGGGATTTGGCCTACGAGCAGTACTTC
. TRBJ2-3 . TRBV28 CASGTRGPDTQYF TGTGCCAGCGGGACTAGGGGGCCAGATACGCAGTATTTT
. TRBJ2-7 few TRBV7-8 CASSLAEEQYF TGTGCCAGCAGCTTAGCTGAAGAGCAGTACTTC
TRBD1 TRBJ1-2 . TRBV14 CASSQGGRPSDRTYGYTF TGTGCCAGCAGCCAGGGCGGCCGCCCTTCGGACAGGACGTATGGCTACACCTTC
. TRBJ1-2 . TRBV7-3 CASSSTPPSLPPDYGYTF TGTGCCAGCAGCTCAACCCCTCCGTCCCTCCCGCCGGACTATGGCTACACCTTC
TRBD1 TRBJ2-3 large TRBV6-5 CASSPGQGGRDTQYF TGTGCCAGCAGTCCCGGACAGGGCGGGCGGGATACGCAGTATTTT
. TRBJ2-7 . TRBV24-1 CATSDPQDTTYEQYF TGTGCCACCAGTGACCCCCAAGATACAACCTACGAGCAGTACTTC
. TRBJ2-3 . TRBV7-3 CASSSRSGTDTQYF TGTGCCAGCAGCTCGAGGAGCGGTACAGATACGCAGTATTTT
. TRBJ1-4 . TRBV5-6 CASSRGTSEKLFF TGTGCCAGCAGCCGGGGGACATCCGAAAAACTGTTTTTT
. TRBJ2-3 once TRBV15 CATSRGSTSGGTDTQYF TGTGCCACCAGCAGAGGGTCGACGAGCGGCGGCACAGATACGCAGTATTTT
TRBD2 TRBJ2-1 . TRBV4-2 CASSQAPLAGGHLGEQFF TGTGCCAGCAGCCAAGCCCCCCTGGCGGGGGGACACCTAGGTGAGCAGTTCTTC
. TRBJ2-2 . TRBV19 CASSILRSYTGELFF TGTGCCAGTAGTATCCTCCGCTCCTACACCGGGGAGCTGTTTTTT